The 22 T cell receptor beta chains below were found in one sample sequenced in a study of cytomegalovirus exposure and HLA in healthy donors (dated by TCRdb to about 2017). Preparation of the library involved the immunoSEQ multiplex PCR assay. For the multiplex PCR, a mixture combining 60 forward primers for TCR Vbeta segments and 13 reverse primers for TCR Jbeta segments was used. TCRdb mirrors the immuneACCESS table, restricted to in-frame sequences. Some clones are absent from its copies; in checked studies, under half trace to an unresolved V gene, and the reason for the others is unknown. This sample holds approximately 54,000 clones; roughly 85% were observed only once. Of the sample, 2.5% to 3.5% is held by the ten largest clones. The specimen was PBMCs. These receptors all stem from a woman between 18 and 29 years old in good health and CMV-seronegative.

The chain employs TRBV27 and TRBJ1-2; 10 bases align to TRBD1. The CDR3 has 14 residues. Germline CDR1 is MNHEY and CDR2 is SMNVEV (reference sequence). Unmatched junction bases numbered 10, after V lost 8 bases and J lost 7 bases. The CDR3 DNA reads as TGTGCCAGCGGGTACGGGACAGGGGTAGCTGGCTACACCTTC. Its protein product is CASGYGTGVAGYTF.

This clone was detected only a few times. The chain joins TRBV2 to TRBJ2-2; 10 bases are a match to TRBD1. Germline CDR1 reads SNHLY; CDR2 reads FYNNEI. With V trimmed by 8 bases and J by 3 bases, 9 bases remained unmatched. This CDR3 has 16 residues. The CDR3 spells CASSLEDRGDTGELFF. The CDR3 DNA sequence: TGTGCCAGCTCTCTCGAGGACAGGGGGGACACCGGGGAGCTGTTTTTT.

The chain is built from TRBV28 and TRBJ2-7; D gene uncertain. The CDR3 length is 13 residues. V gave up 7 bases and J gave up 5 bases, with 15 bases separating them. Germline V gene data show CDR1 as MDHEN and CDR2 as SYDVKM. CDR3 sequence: CASTRHPAHEQYF. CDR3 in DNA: TGTGCCAGCACGAGACACCCAGCCCACGAGCAGTACTTC.

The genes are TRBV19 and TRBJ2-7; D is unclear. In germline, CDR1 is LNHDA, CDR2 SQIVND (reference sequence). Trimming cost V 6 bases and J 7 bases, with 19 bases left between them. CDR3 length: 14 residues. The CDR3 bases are TGTGCCAGTAGCTCGTGGCCACGGAGTGGGGAGCAGTACTTC. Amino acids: CASSSWPRSGEQYF.

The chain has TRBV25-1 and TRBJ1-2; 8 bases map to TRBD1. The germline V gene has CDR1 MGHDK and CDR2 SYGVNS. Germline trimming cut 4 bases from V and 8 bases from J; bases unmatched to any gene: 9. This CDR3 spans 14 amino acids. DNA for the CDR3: TGTGCCAGCAGTGGGCAGGGGGCGCCGGGAGGCTACACCTTC. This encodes CASSGQGAPGGYTF.

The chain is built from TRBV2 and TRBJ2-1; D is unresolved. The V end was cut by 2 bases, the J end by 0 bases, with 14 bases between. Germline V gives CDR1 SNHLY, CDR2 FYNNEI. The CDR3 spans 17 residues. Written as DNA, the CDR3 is TGTGCCAGCAGTGAATTGGGCCTTCTGAGCTCCTACAATGAGCAGTTCTTC. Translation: CASSELGLLSSYNEQFF. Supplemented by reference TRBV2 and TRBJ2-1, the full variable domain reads EPEVTQTPSHQVTQMGQEVILRCVPISNHLYFYWYRQILGQKVEFLVSFYNNEISEKSEIFDDQFSVERPDGSNFTLKIRSTKLEDSAMYFCASSELGLLSSYNEQFFGPGTRLTVL.

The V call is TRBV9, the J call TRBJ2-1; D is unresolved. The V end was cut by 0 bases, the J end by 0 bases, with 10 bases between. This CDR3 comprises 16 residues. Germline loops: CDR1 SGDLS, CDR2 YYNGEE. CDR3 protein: CASSVDQFLSYNEQFF. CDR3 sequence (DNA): TGTGCCAGCAGCGTAGATCAGTTCCTCTCCTACAATGAGCAGTTCTTC.

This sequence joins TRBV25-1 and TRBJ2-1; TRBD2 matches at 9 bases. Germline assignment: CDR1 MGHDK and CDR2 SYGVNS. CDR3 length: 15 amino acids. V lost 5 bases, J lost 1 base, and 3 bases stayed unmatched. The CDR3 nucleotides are TGTGCCAGCAGTCCCCTAGCGGGATCCTACAATGAGCAGTTCTTC. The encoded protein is CASSPLAGSYNEQFF. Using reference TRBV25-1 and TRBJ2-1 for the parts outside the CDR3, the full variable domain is EADIYQTPRYLVIGTGKKITLECSQTMGHDKMYWYQQDPGMELHLIHYSYGVNSTEKGDLSSESTVSRIRTEHFPLTLESARPSHTSQYLCASSPLAGSYNEQFFGPGTRLTVL.

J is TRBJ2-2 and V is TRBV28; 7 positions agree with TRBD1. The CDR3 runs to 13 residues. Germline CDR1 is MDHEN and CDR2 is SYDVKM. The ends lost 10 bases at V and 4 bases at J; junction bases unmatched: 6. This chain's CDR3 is CATEGQSTGELFF. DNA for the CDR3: TGTGCCACCGAGGGACAGAGCACCGGGGAGCTGTTTTTT.

CDR3 nucleotides: TGTGCCAGTAGATGGGGGGTTGTTACCAATCAGCCCCAGCATTTT. This codes for CASRWGVVTNQPQHF. The V gene is TRBV19, the J gene TRBJ1-5; maybe TRBD1 (5 bases). This CDR3 comprises 15 residues. The germline V gene has CDR1 LNHDA and CDR2 SQIVND (reference sequence). Trimming stripped 6 bases from V and 3 bases from J, with 15 bases between.

This chain's CDR3 is CAGGRTQYF. The DNA for the CDR3 is TGTGCCGGGGGGAGGACCCAGTACTTC. The chain couples TRBV7-9 to TRBJ2-5; weak D call: TRBD2 (6 bases). This CDR3 is 9 amino acids long. CDR1 and CDR2 (germline): SEHNR, FQNEAQ (reference sequence). V was trimmed by 11 bases and J by 7 bases, leaving 8 bases between them.

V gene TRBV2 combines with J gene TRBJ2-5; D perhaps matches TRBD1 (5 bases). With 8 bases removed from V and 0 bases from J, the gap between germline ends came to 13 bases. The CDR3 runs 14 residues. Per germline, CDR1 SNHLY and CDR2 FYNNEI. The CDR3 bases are TGTGCCAGCCGAAGGGGATTTAACCAAGAGACCCAGTACTTC. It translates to CASRRGFNQETQYF.

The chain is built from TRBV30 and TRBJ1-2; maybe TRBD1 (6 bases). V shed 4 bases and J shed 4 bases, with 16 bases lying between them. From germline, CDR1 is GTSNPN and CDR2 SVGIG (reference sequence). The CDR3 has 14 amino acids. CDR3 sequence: CAWNPGAGVYGYTF. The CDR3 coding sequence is TGTGCCTGGAATCCGGGCGCAGGGGTCTATGGCTACACCTTC.

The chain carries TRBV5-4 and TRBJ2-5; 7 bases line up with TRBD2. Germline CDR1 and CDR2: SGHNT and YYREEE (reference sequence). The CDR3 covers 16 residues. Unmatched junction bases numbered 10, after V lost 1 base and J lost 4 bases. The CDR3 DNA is TGTGCCAGCAGCTTGAGGCGGGAGATACCTACAGAGACCCAGTACTTC. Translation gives CASSLRREIPTETQYF.

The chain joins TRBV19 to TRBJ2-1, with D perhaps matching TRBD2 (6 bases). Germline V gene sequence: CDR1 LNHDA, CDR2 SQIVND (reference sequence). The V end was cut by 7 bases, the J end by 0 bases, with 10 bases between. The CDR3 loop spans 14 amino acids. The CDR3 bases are TGTGCCAGTAAAGGCGGGGTCTCCTACAATGAGCAGTTCTTC. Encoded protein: CASKGGVSYNEQFF.

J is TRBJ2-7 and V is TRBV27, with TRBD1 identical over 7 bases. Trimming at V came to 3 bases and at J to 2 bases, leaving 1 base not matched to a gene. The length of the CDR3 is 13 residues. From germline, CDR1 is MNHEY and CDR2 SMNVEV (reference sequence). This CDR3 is CASSLQGAYEQYF. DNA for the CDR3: TGTGCCAGCAGTTTGCAGGGGGCCTACGAGCAGTACTTC.

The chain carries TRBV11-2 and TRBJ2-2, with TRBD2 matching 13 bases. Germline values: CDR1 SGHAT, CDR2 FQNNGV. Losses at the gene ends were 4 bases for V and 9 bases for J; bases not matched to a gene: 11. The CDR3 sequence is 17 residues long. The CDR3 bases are TGTGCCAGCAGCTCCATCCAAACCGGGACTAGCGGGAGGGAGCTGTTTTTT. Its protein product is CASSSIQTGTSGRELFF.

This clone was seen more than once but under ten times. In DNA, the CDR3 is TGCGCCAGCAGCCCGTCGGGACTGTACAATGAGCAGTTCTTC. Translating it yields CASSPSGLYNEQFF. V gene TRBV5-1 combines with J gene TRBJ2-1; D is possibly TRBD2 (6 bases). Trimming cost V 4 bases and J 4 bases, with 12 bases left between them. CDR3 length: 14 amino acids. CDR1 and CDR2 (germline): SGHRS, YFSETQ.

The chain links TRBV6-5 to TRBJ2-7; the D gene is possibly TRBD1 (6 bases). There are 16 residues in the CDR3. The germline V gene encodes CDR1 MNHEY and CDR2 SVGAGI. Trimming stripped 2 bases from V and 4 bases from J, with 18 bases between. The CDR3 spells CASSYRLGQTGYEQYF. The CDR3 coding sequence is TGTGCCAGCAGTTACCGCTTGGGACAAACAGGATACGAGCAGTACTTC.

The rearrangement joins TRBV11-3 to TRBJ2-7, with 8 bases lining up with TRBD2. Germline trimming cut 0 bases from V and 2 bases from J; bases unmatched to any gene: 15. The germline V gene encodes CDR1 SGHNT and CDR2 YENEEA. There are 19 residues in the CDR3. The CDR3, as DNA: TGTGCCAGCAGCTTAGATCTGGGGTCGGGACTAGTGGGCGCCTACGAGCAGTACTTC. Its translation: CASSLDLGSGLVGAYEQYF.

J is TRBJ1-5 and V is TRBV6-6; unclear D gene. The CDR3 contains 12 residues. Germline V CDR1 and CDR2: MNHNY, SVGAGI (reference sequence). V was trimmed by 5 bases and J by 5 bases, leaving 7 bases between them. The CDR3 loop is CASSATDQPQHF. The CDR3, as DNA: TGTGCCAGCAGTGCGACTGATCAGCCCCAGCATTTT.

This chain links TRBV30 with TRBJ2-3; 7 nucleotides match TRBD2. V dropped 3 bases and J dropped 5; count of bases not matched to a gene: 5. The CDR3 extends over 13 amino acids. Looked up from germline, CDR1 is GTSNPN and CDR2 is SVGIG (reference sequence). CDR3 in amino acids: CAWRLVAGDTQYF. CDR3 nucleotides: TGTGCCTGGAGATTAGTAGCGGGAGATACGCAGTATTTT.